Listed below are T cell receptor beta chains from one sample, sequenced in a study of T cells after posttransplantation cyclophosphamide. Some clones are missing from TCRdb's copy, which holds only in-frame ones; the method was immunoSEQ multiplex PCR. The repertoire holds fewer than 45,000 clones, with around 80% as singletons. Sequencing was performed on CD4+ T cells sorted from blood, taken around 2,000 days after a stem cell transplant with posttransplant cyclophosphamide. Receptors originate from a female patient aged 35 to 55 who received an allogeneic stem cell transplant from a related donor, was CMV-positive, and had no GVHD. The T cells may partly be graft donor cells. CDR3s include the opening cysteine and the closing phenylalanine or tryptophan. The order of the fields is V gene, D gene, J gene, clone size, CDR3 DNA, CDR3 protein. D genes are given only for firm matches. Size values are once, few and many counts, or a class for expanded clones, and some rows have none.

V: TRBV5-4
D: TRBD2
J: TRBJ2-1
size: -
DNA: TGTGCCAGCAGCCCGGGGACTAGCGGGGCCAGCTCCTACAATGAGCAGTTCTTC
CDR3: CASSPGTSGASSYNEQFF

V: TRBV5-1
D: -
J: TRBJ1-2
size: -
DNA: TGCGCCAGCAGCGATGGGAGCTTCGGTAACTATGGCTACACCTTC
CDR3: CASSDGSFGNYGYTF

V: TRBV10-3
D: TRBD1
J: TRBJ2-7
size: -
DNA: TGTGCCACTCTGACAGGGGGCAACAACGAGCAGTACTTC
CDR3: CATLTGGNNEQYF

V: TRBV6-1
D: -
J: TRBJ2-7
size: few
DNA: TGTGCCAGCAGTGGGCAGGGTAGGTCCTACGAGCAGTACTTC
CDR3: CASSGQGRSYEQYF

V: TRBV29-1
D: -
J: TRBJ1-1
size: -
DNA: TGCAGCGTTGGAGGCATGGGTCGTGTGACTGAAGCTTTCTTT
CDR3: CSVGGMGRVTEAFF

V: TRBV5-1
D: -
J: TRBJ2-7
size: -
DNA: TGCGCCAGCAGCCGTACTCAGGGGTCCTACGAGCAGTACTTC
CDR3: CASSRTQGSYEQYF

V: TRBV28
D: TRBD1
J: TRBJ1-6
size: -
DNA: TGTGCCAGCAGTTTATCCGGGACAGGGGGCTCGAGCTCCTATAATTCACCCCTCCACTTT
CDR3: CASSLSGTGGSSSYNSPLHF

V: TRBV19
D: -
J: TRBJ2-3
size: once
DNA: TGTGCCAGCGCGGACTACCTAAGCACAGATACGCAGTATTTT
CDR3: CASADYLSTDTQYF

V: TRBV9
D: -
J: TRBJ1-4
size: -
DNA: TGTGCCAGCAGCTTGGGCGGGACCCGGGGGGAAAAACTGTTTTTT
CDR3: CASSLGGTRGEKLFF

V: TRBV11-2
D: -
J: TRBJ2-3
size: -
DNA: TGTGCCAGCAGCTTAGTACAGGGGAGGACAGATACGCAGTATTTT
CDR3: CASSLVQGRTDTQYF

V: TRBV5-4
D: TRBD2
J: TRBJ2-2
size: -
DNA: TGTGCCAGCAGCTTCGCGGGGGGGGGCACCGGGGAGCTGTTTTTT
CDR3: CASSFAGGGTGELFF

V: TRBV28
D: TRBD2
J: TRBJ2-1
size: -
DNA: TGTGCCAGCTATGAACGGGGGGGGGCCTACAATGAGCAGTTCTTC
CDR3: CASYERGGAYNEQFF

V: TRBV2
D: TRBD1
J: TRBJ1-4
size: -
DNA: TGTGCCAGCACCCCGGGACAGGGGTGGTTTGAAAAACTGTTTTTT
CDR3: CASTPGQGWFEKLFF

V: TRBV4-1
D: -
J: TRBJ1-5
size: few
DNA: TGCGCCAGCAGCCAAGATCGCCTCCAGCGGGGCCGGGGCCCCCAGCATTTT
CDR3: CASSQDRLQRGRGPQHF

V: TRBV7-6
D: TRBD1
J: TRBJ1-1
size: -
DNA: TGTGCCAGCAGCTTGGGGACAGTCACTGAAGCTTTCTTT
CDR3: CASSLGTVTEAFF

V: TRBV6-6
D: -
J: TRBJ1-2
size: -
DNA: TGTGCCAGCCGCCGGCCAGGTGATAACTATGGCTACACCTTC
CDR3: CASRRPGDNYGYTF

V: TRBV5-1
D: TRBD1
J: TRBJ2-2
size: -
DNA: TGCGCCAGCTCCCGGGACAGGGTTACCGGGGAGCTGTTTTTT
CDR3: CASSRDRVTGELFF

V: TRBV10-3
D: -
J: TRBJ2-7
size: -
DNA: TGTGCCATCAGTCAGGACAGTTATTACGAGCAGTACTTC
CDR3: CAISQDSYYEQYF

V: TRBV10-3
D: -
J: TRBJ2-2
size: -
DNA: TGTGCCATCAGTGACGACCGTATCGGCGGCGGGGAGCTGTTTTTT
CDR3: CAISDDRIGGGELFF

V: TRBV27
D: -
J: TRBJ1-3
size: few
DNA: TGTGCCAGCAGCCAATGGGGCCCTGGAAACACCATATATTTT
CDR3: CASSQWGPGNTIYF

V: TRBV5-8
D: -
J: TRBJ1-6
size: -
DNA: TGTGCCAGCAGCTTGGGCGAGCGCCGGGGGCCCCTCCACTTT
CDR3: CASSLGERRGPLHF

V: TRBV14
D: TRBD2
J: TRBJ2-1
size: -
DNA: TGTGCCAGCAGCCAAGATCCTAGCGGGGTATATGAGCAGTTCTTC
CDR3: CASSQDPSGVYEQFF

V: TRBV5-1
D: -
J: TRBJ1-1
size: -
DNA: TGCGCCAGCAGCTTGGCAGGGAACACTGAAGCTTTCTTT
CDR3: CASSLAGNTEAFF

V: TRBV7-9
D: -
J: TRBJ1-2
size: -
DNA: TGTGCCAGCAGCCTACAGGGTAGCTATGGCTACACCTTC
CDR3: CASSLQGSYGYTF

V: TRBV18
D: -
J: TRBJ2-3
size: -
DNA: TGTGCCACCTCCTCCAGGGCCACAGATACGCAGTATTTT
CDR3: CATSSRATDTQYF

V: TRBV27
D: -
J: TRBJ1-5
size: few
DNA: TGTGCCAGCAGTTTAAGAGGGCAGCCCCAGCATTTT
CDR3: CASSLRGQPQHF

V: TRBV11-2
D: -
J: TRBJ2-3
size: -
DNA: TGTGCCAGCAGCCCCTCTTTCTCGTATACGCAGTATTTT
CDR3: CASSPSFSYTQYF

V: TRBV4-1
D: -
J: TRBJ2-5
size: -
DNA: TGCGCCAGCAGCCAACCTGACCGGGGGTCCCAAGAGACCCAGTACTTC
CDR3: CASSQPDRGSQETQYF

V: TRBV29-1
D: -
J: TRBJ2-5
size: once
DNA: TGCAGCGTTGAAACAGGTCAAGAGACCCAGTACTTC
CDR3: CSVETGQETQYF

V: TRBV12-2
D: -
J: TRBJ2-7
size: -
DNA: TGTGCAAGTCGCTTAGTTGGGGTCCTCACAGGGGTGAACACACCTTCCTACGAGCAGTACTTC
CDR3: CASRLVGVLTGVNTPSYEQYF

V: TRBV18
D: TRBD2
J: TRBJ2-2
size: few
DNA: TGTGCCAGCTCACCTCATCGGGGGGGAGGGACCGGGGAGCTGTTTTTT
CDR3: CASSPHRGGGTGELFF

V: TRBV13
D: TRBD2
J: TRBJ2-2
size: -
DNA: TGTGCCAGCAGCTCCGCGGGGGGTCTGAACACCGGGGAGCTGTTTTTT
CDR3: CASSSAGGLNTGELFF

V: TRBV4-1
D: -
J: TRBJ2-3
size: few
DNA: TGCGCCAGCAGCCAAGAAGGAGAACTTCCGGATACGCAGTATTTT
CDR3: CASSQEGELPDTQYF

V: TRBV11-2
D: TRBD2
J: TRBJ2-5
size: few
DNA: TGTGCCAGCAGCCTCGGAGCGGGGGCCCGGGACCAAGAGACCCAGTACTTC
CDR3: CASSLGAGARDQETQYF

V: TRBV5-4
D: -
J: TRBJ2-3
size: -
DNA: TGTGCCAGCAGCGCGACTAGCACAGATACGCAGTATTTT
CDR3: CASSATSTDTQYF

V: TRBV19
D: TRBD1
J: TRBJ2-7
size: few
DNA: TGTGCCAGTAGTAACATAGGGACAGGGGCCGAGCAGTACTTC
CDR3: CASSNIGTGAEQYF

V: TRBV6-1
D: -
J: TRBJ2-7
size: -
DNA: TGTGCCAGCAGTGAACAGTGGAGCTCCTACGAGCAGTACTTC
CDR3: CASSEQWSSYEQYF

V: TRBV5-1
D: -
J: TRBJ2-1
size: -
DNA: TGCGCCAGCAGCTTGGTAGCCTTCGATGAGCAGTTCTTC
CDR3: CASSLVAFDEQFF

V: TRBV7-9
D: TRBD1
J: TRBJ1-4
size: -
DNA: TGTGCCAGCAGCTTAGGGACAGGGACGAGTGAAAAACTGTTTTTT
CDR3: CASSLGTGTSEKLFF

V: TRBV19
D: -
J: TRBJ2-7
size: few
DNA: TGTGCCAGTAGTATCCGGGTATCCTACGAGCAGTACTTC
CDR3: CASSIRVSYEQYF

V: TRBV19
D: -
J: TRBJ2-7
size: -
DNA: TGTGCCAGTGGCAGGGATGAATACGAGCAGTACTTC
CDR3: CASGRDEYEQYF

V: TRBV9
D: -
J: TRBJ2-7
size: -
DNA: TGTGCCAGCGGGGGACTTTCTCCCCTGGAGCAGTACTTC
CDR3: CASGGLSPLEQYF

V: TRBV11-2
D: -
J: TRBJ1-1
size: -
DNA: TGTGCCAGCAGCTTAAGCGGGGCGAACACTGAAGCTTTCTTT
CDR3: CASSLSGANTEAFF

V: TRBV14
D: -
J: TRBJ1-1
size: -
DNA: TGTGCCAGCAGCCAGTGGAGGGGCACTGAAGCTTTCTTT
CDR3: CASSQWRGTEAFF

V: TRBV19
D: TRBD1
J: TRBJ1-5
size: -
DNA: TGTGCCAGTAGTACCGGGACAGGGGTCAATCAGCCCCAGCATTTT
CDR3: CASSTGTGVNQPQHF

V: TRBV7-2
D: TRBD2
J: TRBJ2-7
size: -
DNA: TGTGCCAGCAGCTTTGTTGGCGGGGGGCCCTACGAGCAGTACTTC
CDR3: CASSFVGGGPYEQYF

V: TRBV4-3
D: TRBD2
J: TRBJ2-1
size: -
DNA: TGCGCCAGCAGCCAAACCGGGACTAGCGGGGGGGTCGTCAATGAGCAGTTCTTC
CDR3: CASSQTGTSGGVVNEQFF

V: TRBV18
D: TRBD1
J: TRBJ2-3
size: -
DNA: TGTGCCAGCTCGCCGTGGGACAGGAGCACAGATACGCAGTATTTT
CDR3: CASSPWDRSTDTQYF

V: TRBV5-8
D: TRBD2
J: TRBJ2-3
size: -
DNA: TGTGCCAGCAGCCTGGGTAGCGGGGGGGCGGATACGCAGTATTTT
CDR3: CASSLGSGGADTQYF

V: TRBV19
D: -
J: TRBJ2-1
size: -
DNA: TGTGCCAGTAGTATAATAAGACTAACCCGATCCAATGAGCAGTTCTTC
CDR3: CASSIIRLTRSNEQFF

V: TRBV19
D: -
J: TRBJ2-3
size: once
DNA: TGTGCCAGTAGTACGACAGGACAGACAGATACGCAGTATTTT
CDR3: CASSTTGQTDTQYF

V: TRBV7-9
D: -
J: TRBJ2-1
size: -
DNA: TGTGCCAGCACCGAGACAGACAATGAGCAGTTCTTC
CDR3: CASTETDNEQFF

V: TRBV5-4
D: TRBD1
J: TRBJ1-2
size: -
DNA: TGTGCCAGCAGCATGCCGGGACAGGGGAAGGAAGGCTACACCTTC
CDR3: CASSMPGQGKEGYTF

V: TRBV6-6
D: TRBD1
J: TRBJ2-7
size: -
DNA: TGTGCCAGCAGTTCGCCGGACAGGGGCGCCTACGAGCAGTACTTC
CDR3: CASSSPDRGAYEQYF

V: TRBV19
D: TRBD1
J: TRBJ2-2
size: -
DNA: TGTGCCAGTAGTACGCGACAGGGGATCAAATTTCGAAGCACCGGGGAGCTGTTTTTT
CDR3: CASSTRQGIKFRSTGELFF

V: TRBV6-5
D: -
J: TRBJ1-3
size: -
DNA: TGTGCCAGCAGTTACTCGTTGGGGGCGCCCGGAAACACCATATATTTT
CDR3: CASSYSLGAPGNTIYF

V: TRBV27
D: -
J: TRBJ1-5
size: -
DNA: TGTGCCAGCAGTTTAAGGCCTCAGGCGCCCCAGCATTTT
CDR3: CASSLRPQAPQHF

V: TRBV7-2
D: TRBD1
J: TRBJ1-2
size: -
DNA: TGTGCCAGCAGCTTGGGACAGGGTGATGGCTACACCTTC
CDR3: CASSLGQGDGYTF

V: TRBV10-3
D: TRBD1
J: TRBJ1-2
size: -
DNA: TGTGCCATCGGGGCAGGGGGGAACTATGGCTACACCTTC
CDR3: CAIGAGGNYGYTF